These 19 T cell receptor beta chains were all obtained from the same sample, sequenced in a study of STAT5B mutations in CD4+ large granular lymphocyte leukemia. Sequenced by immunoSEQ multiplex PCR; TCRdb stores in-frame clones only, minus some. This table has 30,000 to 40,000 clones, around three quarters appearing once. Sequenced: CD4+ T cells from blood buffy coats. Receptor source: a human donor in good health.

V is TRBV6-5 and J is TRBJ2-3; D may match TRBD1 or TRBD2 (7 bases each). This CDR3 has 14 amino acids. Germline loops: CDR1 MNHEY, CDR2 SVGAGI. The germline V and J ends were trimmed by 7 bases and 2 bases, with 13 bases remaining between them. CDR3 coding DNA: TGTGCCAGCAAAAGGGAGGGGGCCACAGATACGCAGTATTTT. This gives the protein CASKREGATDTQYF.

This chain connects TRBV6-5 to TRBJ2-7; D perhaps matches TRBD2 (6 bases). This CDR3 has 14 residues. Germline CDR1 reads MNHEY; CDR2 reads SVGAGI. V lost 6 bases and J lost 2, with 14 bases in between. CDR3 sequence: CASRPRDSPYEQYF. The CDR3 DNA is TGTGCCAGCAGACCTCGGGACTCACCCTACGAGCAGTACTTC.

J is TRBJ2-7 and V is TRBV19, with D tentatively TRBD2 (5 bases). This CDR3 region has 14 residues. V was clipped by 4 bases and J by 0 bases, with 10 bases between them. Germline assignment: CDR1 LNHDA and CDR2 SQIVND (reference sequence). The CDR3: CASSSPGISYEQYF. In DNA, the CDR3 is TGTGCCAGTAGTAGTCCGGGAATCTCCTACGAGCAGTACTTC.

The chain has TRBV27 and TRBJ1-1; 11 bases are a match to TRBD1. Germline values: CDR1 MNHEY, CDR2 SMNVEV (reference sequence). The CDR3 contains 13 residues. The V segment lost 5 bases and the J segment 5 bases; nucleotides outside the gene matches: 1. The CDR3 nucleotides read TGTGCCAGCAGTAGGGACAGGGGGACTGAAGCTTTCTTT. Its translation is CASSRDRGTEAFF.

There are a few counts of this clone. This rearrangement joins TRBV13 to TRBJ1-1, with unresolved D. V was trimmed by 0 bases and J by 0 bases, leaving 5 bases between them. CDR3 length equals 14 residues. Germline loops: CDR1 PRHDT, CDR2 FYEKMQ (reference sequence). The CDR3 DNA is TGTGCCAGCAGCTTAGGGGGAGTGAACACTGAAGCTTTCTTT. It codes for CASSLGGVNTEAFF.

This clone has a handful of counts. This chain joins TRBV19 and TRBJ1-1; D perhaps matches TRBD1 (5 bases). Germline V gives CDR1 LNHDA, CDR2 SQIVND (reference sequence). The CDR3 has 13 residues. V lost 6 bases to trimming and J lost 0 bases, with 8 bases between them. CDR3 DNA sequence: TGTGCCAGTAGGACAGTTTTGAACACTGAAGCTTTCTTT. As protein: CASRTVLNTEAFF. Based on the CDR3 plus reference TRBV19 and TRBJ1-1, the full variable domain is DGGITQSPKYLFRKEGQNVTLSCEQNLNHDAMYWYRQDPGQGLRLIYYSQIVNDFQKGDIAEGYSVSREKKESFPLTVTSAQKNPTAFYLCASRTVLNTEAFFGQGTRLTVV.

The chain links TRBV6-5 to TRBJ2-7, with D possibly matching TRBD1 (5 bases). The germline V gene encodes CDR1 MNHEY and CDR2 SVGAGI. Trimming pared 2 bases from V and 7 bases from J, leaving 18 bases between. The CDR3 is made up of 15 amino acids. CDR3 loop: CASSYGQGKYVEQYF. CDR3 DNA: TGTGCCAGCAGTTACGGGCAGGGAAAGTACGTGGAGCAGTACTTC.

The chain has TRBV2 and TRBJ2-1; no definite D call. The germline CDR1 and CDR2 sequences are SNHLY and FYNNEI. The CDR3 is 15 amino acids. With 5 bases removed from V and 2 bases from J, the gap between germline ends came to 13 bases. CDR3 in DNA: TGTGCCAGCAGTCGGTCCCCCTTGACCTACAATGAGCAGTTCTTC. It codes for CASSRSPLTYNEQFF.

V gene TRBV6-6 combines with J gene TRBJ1-6, with D perhaps matching TRBD1 (6 bases). Germline CDR1 MNHNY, CDR2 SVGAGI (reference sequence). V lost 6 bases, J lost 8 bases, and 14 bases lay in between. There are 14 residues in the CDR3. CDR3 in amino acids: CASRKQGRDSPLHF. In nucleotides, the CDR3 is TGTGCCAGCAGAAAACAGGGCCGGGATTCACCCCTCCACTTT.

This sequence joins TRBV18 and TRBJ1-3; 7 bases match TRBD1. The V segment lost 4 bases and the J segment 2 bases; nucleotides outside the gene matches: 11. Germline values: CDR1 KGHSH, CDR2 LQKENI. This CDR3 has 17 amino acids. In nucleotides, the CDR3 is TGTGCCAGCTCACTTGGGACAGCCGAAAGCGCTGGAAACACCATATATTTT. This sequence encodes CASSLGTAESAGNTIYF.

The chain recombines TRBV29-1 with TRBJ1-1; the D gene is possibly TRBD1 (5 bases). This CDR3 comprises 12 residues. Trimming stripped 2 bases from V and 2 bases from J, with 6 bases between. The germline V gene has CDR1 SQVTM and CDR2 ANQGSEA. Here the CDR3 reads CSVEQGNTEAFF. The DNA for the CDR3 is TGCAGCGTTGAACAGGGAAACACTGAAGCTTTCTTT.

This clone was counted a few times. The chain combines TRBV29-1 with TRBJ1-1, with a tentative D call TRBD1 (5 bases). CDR1 is SQVTM, CDR2 ANQGSEA, per germline. This CDR3 region has 13 residues. V dropped 6 bases and J dropped 2 bases, with 13 bases sitting between them. The DNA for the CDR3 is TGCAGCGTCGGTACAGGTTTCAACACTGAAGCTTTCTTT. This codes for CSVGTGFNTEAFF.

Only one count was recorded for this clone. The same CDR3 is also encoded by other DNA sequences in this sample. The V gene is TRBV19, the J gene TRBJ1-5, with TRBD1 identical over 7 bases. The CDR3 length is 14 residues. Per germline, CDR1 LNHDA and CDR2 SQIVND (reference sequence). Trimming took 2 bases from V and 2 from J; bases not matched to a gene: 0. The CDR3: CASSITGGNQPQHF. CDR3 nucleotides: TGTGCCAGTAGTATAACAGGGGGCAATCAGCCCCAGCATTTT.

The genes are TRBV6-5 and TRBJ2-7; possible D gene TRBD2, 6 bases. Germline V gene lookup returns CDR1 MNHEY and CDR2 SVGAGI. V dropped 2 bases and J dropped 7 bases, with 12 bases sitting between them. The CDR3 has 13 residues. The CDR3 loop is CASSYTRAGEQYF. CDR3 nucleotide sequence: TGTGCCAGCAGTTACACCAGGGCGGGGGAGCAGTACTTC.

V gene TRBV6-5 combines with J gene TRBJ2-1; D call uncertain. Trimming took off 6 bases at V and 9 bases at J, with 15 bases between the two ends. Germline values: CDR1 MNHEY, CDR2 SVGAGI. This CDR3 is built from 13 residues. DNA of the CDR3: TGTGCCAGCAGACCCCCCCAGGTTGGTGAGCAGTTCTTC. Amino acids: CASRPPQVGEQFF.

This chain uses TRBV6-1 with TRBJ1-1; 9 bases agree with TRBD1. V gave up 6 bases and J gave up 6 bases; unmatched junction bases: 11. The CDR3 has 15 amino acids. Per germline, CDR1 MNHNS and CDR2 SASEGT. The CDR3 spells CASRDTGGMASEAFF. In DNA, the CDR3 is TGTGCCAGCAGGGATACAGGGGGCATGGCCTCTGAAGCTTTCTTT.

The J gene is TRBJ1-1, the V gene TRBV30, with unresolved D. V lost 7 bases and J 0 bases, leaving 12 bases between the germline ends. This CDR3 is 13 amino acids long. Germline V gives CDR1 GTSNPN, CDR2 SVGIG (reference sequence). The CDR3: CALNRELNTEAFF. CDR3 bases: TGTGCCTTAAACCGGGAATTGAACACTGAAGCTTTCTTT. Filled out from reference TRBV30 and TRBJ1-1, the complete variable domain reads SQTIHQWPATLVQPVGSPLSLECTVEGTSNPNLYWYRQAAGRGLQLLFYSVGIGQISSEVPQNLSASRPQDRQFILSSKKLLLSDSGFYLCALNRELNTEAFFGQGTRLTVV.

The chain is built from TRBV6-6 and TRBJ2-1; 11 bases line up with TRBD2. Germline V gene lookup returns CDR1 MNHNY and CDR2 SVGAGI (reference sequence). J gave up 8 bases and V 6 bases, and 12 bases lay outside the gene matches. The CDR3 length is 16 residues. Here the CDR3 reads CASRSSGTSGLHEQFF. CDR3 sequence (DNA): TGTGCCAGCAGATCCTCCGGGACTAGCGGTTTGCATGAGCAGTTCTTC.

V gene TRBV6-1 combines with J gene TRBJ2-7; TRBD1 agrees at 10 bases. J gave up 6 bases and V 5 bases, and 1 base lay outside the gene matches. Germline V lookup: CDR1 MNHNS, CDR2 SASEGT. This CDR3 is 12 amino acids long. CDR3 sequence (DNA): TGTGCCAGCAGTAGGACAGGGGGCGAGCAGTACTTC. Its translation is CASSRTGGEQYF.